This TCR beta chain stems from a study of blood T cells in healthy people across ages. Germline CDR1 SEHNR, CDR2 FQNEAQ (reference sequence). The CDR3 is made up of 16 amino acids. The V gene lost 4 bases and the J gene lost 4 bases, with 17 bases spanning the gap. A single count supports this clonotype. A second about 7 to 11 cycle PCR used barcoded and J-beta primers. Each cDNA molecule was tagged by a template-switch adaptor with 12 random nucleotides. TCRdb reanalysed the 5' RACE reads using MiXCR and keeps one entry per CDR3 protein. The sample lists 600,000 to 850,000 distinct CDR3 sequences, more than 20% occurring once. A minimum of 5 micrograms of total RNA was extracted per sample. The data also belong to a second study, concerning T cells of mothers and their children.

Sequencing was carried out using blood. This TCR derives from a boy younger than 18 in good health. The genes are TRBV7-9 and TRBJ2-1, with D perhaps matching TRBD1 or TRBD2 (5 bases each). The DNA for the CDR3 is TGTGCCAGCAGCTCCCAGGGAGCTGGAGGTTACAATGAGCAGTTCTTC. Translating gives CASSSQGAGGYNEQFF.